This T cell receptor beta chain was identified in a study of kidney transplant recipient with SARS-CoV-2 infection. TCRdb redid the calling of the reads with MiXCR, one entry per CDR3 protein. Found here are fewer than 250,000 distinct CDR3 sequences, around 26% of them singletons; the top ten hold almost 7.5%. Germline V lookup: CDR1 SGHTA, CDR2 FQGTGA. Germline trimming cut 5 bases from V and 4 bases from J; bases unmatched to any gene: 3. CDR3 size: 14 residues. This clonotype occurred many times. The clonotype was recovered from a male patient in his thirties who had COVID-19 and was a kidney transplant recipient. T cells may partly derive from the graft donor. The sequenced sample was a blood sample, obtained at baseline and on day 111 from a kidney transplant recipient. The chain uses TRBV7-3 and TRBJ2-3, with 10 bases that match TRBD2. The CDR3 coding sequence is TGTGCCAGCAGCCTAGCGGGAGTGTCAGATACGCAGTATTTT. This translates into CASSLAGVSDTQYF.